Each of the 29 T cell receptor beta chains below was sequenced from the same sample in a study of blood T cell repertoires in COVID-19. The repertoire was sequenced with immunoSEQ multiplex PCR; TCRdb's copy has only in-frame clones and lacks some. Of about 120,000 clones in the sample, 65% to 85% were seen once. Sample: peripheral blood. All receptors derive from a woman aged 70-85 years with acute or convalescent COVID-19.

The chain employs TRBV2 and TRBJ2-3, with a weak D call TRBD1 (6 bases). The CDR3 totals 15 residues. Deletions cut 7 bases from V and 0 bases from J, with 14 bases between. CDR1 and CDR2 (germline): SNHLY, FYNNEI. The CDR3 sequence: CASIRGQTSTDTQYF. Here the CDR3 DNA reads TGTGCCAGCATTCGGGGACAAACTAGCACAGATACGCAGTATTTT.

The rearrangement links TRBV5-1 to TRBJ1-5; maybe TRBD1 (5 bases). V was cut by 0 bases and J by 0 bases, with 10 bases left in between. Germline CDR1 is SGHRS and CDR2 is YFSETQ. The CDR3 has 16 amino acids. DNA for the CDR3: TGCGCCAGCAGCTTGGGGGGCGCCTATAGCAATCAGCCCCAGCATTTT. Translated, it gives CASSLGGAYSNQPQHF. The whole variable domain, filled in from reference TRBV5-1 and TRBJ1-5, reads KAGVTQTPRYLIKTRGQQVTLSCSPISGHRSVSWYQQTPGQGLQFLFEYFSETQRNKGNFPGRFSGRQFSNSRSEMNVSTLELGDSALYLCASSLGGAYSNQPQHFGDGTRLSIL.

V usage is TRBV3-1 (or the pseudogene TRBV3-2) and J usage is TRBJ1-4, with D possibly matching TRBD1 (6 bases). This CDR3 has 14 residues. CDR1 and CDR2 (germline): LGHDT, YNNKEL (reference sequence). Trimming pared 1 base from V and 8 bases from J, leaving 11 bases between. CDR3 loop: CASSQGGGGEKLFF. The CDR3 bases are TGTGCCAGCAGCCAAGGAGGGGGTGGCGAAAAACTGTTTTTT.

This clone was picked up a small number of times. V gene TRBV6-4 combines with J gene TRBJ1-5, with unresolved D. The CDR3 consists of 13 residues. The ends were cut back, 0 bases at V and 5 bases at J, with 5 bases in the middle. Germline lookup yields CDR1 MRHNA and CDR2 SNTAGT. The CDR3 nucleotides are TGTGCCAGCAGTGACTCGGTAGATCAGCCCCAGCATTTT. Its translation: CASSDSVDQPQHF.

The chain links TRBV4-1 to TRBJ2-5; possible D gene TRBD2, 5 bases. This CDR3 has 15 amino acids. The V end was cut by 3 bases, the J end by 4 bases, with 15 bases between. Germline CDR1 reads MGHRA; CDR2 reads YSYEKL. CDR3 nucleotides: TGCGCCAGCAGCCACGGCGGAGGAGCCCCAGAGACCCAGTACTTC. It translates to CASSHGGGAPETQYF.

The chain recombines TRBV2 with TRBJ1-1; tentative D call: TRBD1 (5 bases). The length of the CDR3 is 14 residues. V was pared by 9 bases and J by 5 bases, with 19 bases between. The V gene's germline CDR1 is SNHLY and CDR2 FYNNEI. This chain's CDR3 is CARLLGGMGTEAFF. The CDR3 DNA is TGTGCCAGACTCCTGGGGGGGATGGGGACTGAAGCTTTCTTT.

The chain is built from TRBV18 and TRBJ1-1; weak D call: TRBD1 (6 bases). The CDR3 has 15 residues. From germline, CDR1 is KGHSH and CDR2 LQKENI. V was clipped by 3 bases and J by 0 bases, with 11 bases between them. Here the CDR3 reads CASSPSGQMNTEAFF. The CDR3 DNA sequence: TGTGCCAGCTCACCTTCTGGACAGATGAACACTGAAGCTTTCTTT.

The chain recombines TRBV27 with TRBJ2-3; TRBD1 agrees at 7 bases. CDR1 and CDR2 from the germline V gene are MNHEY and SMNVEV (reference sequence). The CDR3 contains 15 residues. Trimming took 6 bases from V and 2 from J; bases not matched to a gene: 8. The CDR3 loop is CASSWDGQVTDTQYF. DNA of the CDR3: TGTGCCAGCAGCTGGGATGGACAGGTCACAGATACGCAGTATTTT.

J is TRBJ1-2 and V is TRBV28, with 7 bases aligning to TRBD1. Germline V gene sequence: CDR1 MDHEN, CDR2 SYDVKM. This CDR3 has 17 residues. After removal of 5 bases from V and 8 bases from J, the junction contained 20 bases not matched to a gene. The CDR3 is CASSPTSKSGTAKGYTF. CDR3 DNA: TGTGCCAGCAGTCCGACTTCGAAATCCGGGACAGCCAAGGGCTACACCTTC.

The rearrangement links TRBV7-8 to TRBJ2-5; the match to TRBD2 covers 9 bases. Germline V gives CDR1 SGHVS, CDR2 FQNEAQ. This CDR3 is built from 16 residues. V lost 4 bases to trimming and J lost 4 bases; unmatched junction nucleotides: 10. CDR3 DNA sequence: TGTGCCAGCAGCTCAAACCGAGGGCGGGGGGGAGAGACCCAGTACTTC. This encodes CASSSNRGRGGETQYF.

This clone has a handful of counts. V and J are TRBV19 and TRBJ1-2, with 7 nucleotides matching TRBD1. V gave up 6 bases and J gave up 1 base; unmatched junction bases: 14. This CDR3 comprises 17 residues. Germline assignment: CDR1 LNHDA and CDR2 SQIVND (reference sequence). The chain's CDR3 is CASSRGGTVMSNYGYTF. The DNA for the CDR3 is TGTGCCAGTAGCCGAGGTGGGACAGTCATGAGTAACTATGGCTACACCTTC. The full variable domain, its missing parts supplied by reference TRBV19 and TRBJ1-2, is DGGITQSPKYLFRKEGQNVTLSCEQNLNHDAMYWYRQDPGQGLRLIYYSQIVNDFQKGDIAEGYSVSREKKESFPLTVTSAQKNPTAFYLCASSRGGTVMSNYGYTFGSGTRLTVV.

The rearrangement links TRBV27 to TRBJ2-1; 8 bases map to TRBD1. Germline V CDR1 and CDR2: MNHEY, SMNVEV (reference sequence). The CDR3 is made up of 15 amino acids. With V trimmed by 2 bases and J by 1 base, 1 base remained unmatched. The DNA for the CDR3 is TGTGCCAGCAGTTTACAGGGGGCATCCTACAATGAGCAGTTCTTC. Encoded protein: CASSLQGASYNEQFF.

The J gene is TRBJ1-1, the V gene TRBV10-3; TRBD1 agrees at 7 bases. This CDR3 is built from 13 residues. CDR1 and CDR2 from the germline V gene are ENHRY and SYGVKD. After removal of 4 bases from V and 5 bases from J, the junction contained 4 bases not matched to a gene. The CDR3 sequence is CAISGSQGTEAFF. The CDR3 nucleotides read TGTGCCATCAGTGGGTCACAGGGGACTGAAGCTTTCTTT.

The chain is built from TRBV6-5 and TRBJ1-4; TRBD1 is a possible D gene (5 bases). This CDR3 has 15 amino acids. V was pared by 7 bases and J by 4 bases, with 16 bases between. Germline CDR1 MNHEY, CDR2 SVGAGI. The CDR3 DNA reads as TGTGCCAGCAATAATGGACGGAGGGGTAATGAAAAACTGTTTTTT. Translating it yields CASNNGRRGNEKLFF.

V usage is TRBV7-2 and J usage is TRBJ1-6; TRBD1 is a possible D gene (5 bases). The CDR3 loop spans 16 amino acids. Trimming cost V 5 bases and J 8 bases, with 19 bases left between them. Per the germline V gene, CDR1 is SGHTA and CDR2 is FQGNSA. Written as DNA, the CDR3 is TGTGCCAGCAGCCCCCTCAATCAGGGTGTTTATTCACCCCTCCACTTT. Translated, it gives CASSPLNQGVYSPLHF.

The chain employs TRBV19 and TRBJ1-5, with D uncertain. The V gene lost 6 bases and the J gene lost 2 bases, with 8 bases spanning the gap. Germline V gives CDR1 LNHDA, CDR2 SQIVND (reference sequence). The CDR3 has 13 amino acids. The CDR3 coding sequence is TGTGCCAGTAGGCCCACTGGCAATCAGCCCCAGCATTTT. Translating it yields CASRPTGNQPQHF.

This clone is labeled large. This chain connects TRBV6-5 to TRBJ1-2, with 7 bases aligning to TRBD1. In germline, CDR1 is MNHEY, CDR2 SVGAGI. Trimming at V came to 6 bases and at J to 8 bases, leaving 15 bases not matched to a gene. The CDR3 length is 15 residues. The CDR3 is CASSYDIQGSRGYTF. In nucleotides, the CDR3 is TGTGCCAGCAGCTACGATATACAGGGGTCAAGAGGCTACACCTTC.

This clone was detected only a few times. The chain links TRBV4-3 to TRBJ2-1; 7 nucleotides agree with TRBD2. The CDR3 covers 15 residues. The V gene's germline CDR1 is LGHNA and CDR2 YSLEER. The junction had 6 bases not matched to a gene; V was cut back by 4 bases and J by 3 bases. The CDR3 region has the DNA TGCGCCAGCAGCCCCCGTCTAGCGGACTACAATGAGCAGTTCTTC. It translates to CASSPRLADYNEQFF.

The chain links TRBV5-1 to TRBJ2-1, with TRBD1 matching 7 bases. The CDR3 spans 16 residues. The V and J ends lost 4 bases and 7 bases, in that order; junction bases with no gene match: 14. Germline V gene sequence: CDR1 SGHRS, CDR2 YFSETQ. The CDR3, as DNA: TGCGCCAGCAGCCCTGGGGACAGCAATTTTTGGAATGAGCAGTTCTTC. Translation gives CASSPGDSNFWNEQFF.

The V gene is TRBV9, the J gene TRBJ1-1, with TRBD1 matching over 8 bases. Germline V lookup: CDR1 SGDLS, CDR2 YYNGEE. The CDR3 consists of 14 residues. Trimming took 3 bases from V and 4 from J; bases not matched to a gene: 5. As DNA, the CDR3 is TGTGCCAGCAGCGCATGGACAGGGAGCACTGAAGCTTTCTTT. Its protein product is CASSAWTGSTEAFF.

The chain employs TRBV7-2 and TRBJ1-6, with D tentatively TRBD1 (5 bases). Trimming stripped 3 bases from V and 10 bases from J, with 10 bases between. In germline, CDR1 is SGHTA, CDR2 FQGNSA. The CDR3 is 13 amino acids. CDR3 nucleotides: TGTGCCAGCAGCTTGTCGGGGGGATCACCCCTCCACTTT. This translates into CASSLSGGSPLHF.

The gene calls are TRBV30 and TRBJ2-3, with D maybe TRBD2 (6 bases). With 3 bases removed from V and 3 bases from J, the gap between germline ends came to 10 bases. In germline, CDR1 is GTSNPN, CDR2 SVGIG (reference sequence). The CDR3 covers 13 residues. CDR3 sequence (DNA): TGTGCCTGGAGCAGGGCGGGAACAGATACGCAGTATTTT. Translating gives CAWSRAGTDTQYF.

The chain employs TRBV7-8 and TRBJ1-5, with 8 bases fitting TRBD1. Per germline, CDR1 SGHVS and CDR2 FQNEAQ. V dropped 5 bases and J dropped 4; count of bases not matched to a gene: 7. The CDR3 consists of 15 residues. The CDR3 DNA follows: TGTGCCAGCAGCCCCCAGGGGGCTTGGAATCAGCCCCAGCATTTT. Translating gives CASSPQGAWNQPQHF.

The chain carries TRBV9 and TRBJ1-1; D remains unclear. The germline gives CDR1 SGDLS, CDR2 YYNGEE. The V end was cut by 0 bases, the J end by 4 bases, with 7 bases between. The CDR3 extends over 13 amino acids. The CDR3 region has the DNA TGTGCCAGCAGCGTAGGGTGGAGCACTGAAGCTTTCTTT. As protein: CASSVGWSTEAFF.

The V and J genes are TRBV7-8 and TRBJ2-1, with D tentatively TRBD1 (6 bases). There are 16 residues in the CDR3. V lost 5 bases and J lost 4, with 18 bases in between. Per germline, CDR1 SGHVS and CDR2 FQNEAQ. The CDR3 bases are TGTGCCAGCAGCCATAGGGCGGTAGGGGGTTACAATGAGCAGTTCTTC. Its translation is CASSHRAVGGYNEQFF.

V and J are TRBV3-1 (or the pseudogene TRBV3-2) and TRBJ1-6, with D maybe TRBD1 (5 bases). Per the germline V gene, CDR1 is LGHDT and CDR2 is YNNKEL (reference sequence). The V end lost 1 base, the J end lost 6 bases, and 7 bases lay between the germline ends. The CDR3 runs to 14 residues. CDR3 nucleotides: TGTGCCAGCAGCCAAGGGGGCCTTAATTCACCCCTCCACTTT. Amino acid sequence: CASSQGGLNSPLHF.

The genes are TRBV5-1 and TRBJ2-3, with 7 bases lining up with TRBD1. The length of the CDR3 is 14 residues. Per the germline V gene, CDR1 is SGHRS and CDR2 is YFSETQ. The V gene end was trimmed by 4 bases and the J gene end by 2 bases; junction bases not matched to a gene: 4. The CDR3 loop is CASSTGQYTDTQYF. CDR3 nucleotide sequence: TGCGCCAGCAGCACGGGACAGTACACAGATACGCAGTATTTT.

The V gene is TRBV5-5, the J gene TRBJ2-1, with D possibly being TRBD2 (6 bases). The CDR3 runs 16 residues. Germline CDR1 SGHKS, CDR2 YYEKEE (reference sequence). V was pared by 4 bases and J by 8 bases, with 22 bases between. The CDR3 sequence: CASSGSGTHLKDEQFF. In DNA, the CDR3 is TGTGCCAGCAGCGGATCCGGGACTCACTTGAAGGATGAGCAGTTCTTC.

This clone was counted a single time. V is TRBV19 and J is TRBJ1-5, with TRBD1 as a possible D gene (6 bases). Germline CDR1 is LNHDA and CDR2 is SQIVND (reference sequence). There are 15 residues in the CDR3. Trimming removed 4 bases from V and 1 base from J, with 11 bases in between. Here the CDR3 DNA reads TGTGCCAGTAGTACCCGGGGGGGCAGCAATCAGCCCCAGCATTTT. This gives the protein CASSTRGGSNQPQHF.